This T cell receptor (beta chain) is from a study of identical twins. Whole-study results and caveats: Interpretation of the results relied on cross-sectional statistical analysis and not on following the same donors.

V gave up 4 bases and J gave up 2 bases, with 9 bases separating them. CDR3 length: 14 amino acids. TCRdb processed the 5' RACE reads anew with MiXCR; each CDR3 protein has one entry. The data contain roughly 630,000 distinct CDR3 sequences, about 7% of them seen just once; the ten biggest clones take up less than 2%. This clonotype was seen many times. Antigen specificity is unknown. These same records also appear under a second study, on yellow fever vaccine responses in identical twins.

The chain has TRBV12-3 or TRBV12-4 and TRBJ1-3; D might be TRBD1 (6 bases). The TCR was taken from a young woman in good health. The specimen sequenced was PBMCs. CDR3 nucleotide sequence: TGTGCCAGCAGTTACAGGGCGGCTGGAAACACCATATATTTT. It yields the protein CASSYRAAGNTIYF.